This is a list of T cell receptor beta chains from one sample in a study of graft-versus-host responses after intestinal transplantation. TCRdb's table, derived via immunoSEQ multiplex PCR, lists solely in-frame clones and lacks some. The data show 6,500 to 10,000 clones, over 25% seen once. The sequences come from alloreactive CD4+ T cells from a mixed lymphocyte reaction culture, collected before intestinal transplant. Receptors were obtained from a human patient who received an intestinal transplant. The CDR3 runs from the conserved cysteine through the conserved F or W. Rows give clone size only sometimes, using once, few, many, or a class for an expanded clone.

size,J,V,CDR3
medium-sized,TRBJ1-2,TRBV19,CASTATGVYGYTF
few,TRBJ1-5,TRBV28,CASDRGQDQPQHF
NA,TRBJ2-3,TRBV5-4,CASSLALARTDTQYF
medium-sized,TRBJ1-1,TRBV5-6,CASCRGQGDTEAFF
NA,TRBJ1-1,TRBV19,CASSTGLGNTEAFF
few,TRBJ2-1,TRBV5-1,CASSLEAGQGGDNEQFF
medium-sized,TRBJ2-2,TRBV7-6,CASSSQAGGTGELFF
few,TRBJ1-1,TRBV18,CASSSKTGTEAFF
medium-sized,TRBJ1-5,TRBV28,CASSPTGNNQPQHF
NA,TRBJ1-2,TRBV5-1,CASSLGGADYGYTF
NA,TRBJ1-1,TRBV9,CASSVVGGGNTEAFF
NA,TRBJ1-4,TRBV28,CASLEGEKLFF
NA,TRBJ2-5,TRBV5-1,CASSWDRGQETQYF
medium-sized,TRBJ1-6,TRBV5-1,CASSPDRESSPLHF
few,TRBJ2-6,TRBV6-1,CASRTGGAGANVLTF
NA,TRBJ2-3,TRBV28,CASSSPGEGTDTQYF
NA,TRBJ2-1,TRBV4-2,CASSQLAGGPGNEQFF
medium-sized,TRBJ2-7,TRBV5-1,CASTLAGDRYGEQYF
NA,TRBJ1-4,TRBV2,CASTWRIDGPGDEKLFF
NA,TRBJ2-1,TRBV30,CAWGTGGMVNEQFF
few,TRBJ1-5,TRBV11-2,CASAREGNQPQHF
medium-sized,TRBJ2-1,TRBV7-8,CASSPLAGAYNEQFF
NA,TRBJ2-2,TRBV6-5,CASSYGSAGELFF
NA,TRBJ2-1,TRBV6-6,CASSYSGLGDNEQFF
few,TRBJ2-3,TRBV2,CASSPLTSGGTDTQYF
NA,TRBJ2-2,TRBV28,CASSSYTGAGELFF
few,TRBJ1-5,TRBV28,CASSLQGDQPQHF
once,TRBJ2-3,TRBV4-1,CASSHTGTSGGVWDTQYF
few,TRBJ2-3,TRBV6-5,CASKTSGARTDTQYF
medium-sized,TRBJ1-5,TRBV28,CASSFNFQEPQHF
few,TRBJ1-1,TRBV7-8,CASRLSGLGGTEAFF
NA,TRBJ2-1,TRBV6-1,CASSRTSNEQFF
NA,TRBJ1-2,TRBV6-5,CASSYSRDSRYGYTF
NA,TRBJ2-3,TRBV7-8,CASSRTLSRTSGLTDTQYF
NA,TRBJ2-2,TRBV19,CASSIGTSGGTGELFF
medium-sized,TRBJ2-1,TRBV12-5,CASGPSSYNEQFF
NA,TRBJ2-7,TRBV5-6,CASSLPWGGSPLEQYF
few,TRBJ1-2,TRBV4-1,CASSPNRGPGGYTF
NA,TRBJ2-7,TRBV6-4,CASSVDGSGTYEQYF
few,TRBJ1-5,TRBV4-2,CASSQAGQPQHF
NA,TRBJ2-1,TRBV4-2,CASSQVASSYNEQFF
few,TRBJ1-1,TRBV6-6,CASSYSCRGSTTEAFF
NA,TRBJ2-7,TRBV28,CASTPGEGGYYEQYF
few,TRBJ1-4,TRBV5-4,CASSASGGATNEKLFF
medium-sized,TRBJ2-7,TRBV7-2,CASSQTGTVPSYEQYF
few,TRBJ1-4,TRBV28,CASSPGGNEKLFF
few,TRBJ2-5,TRBV28,CASDRQGVGTQYF
few,TRBJ1-4,TRBV6-1,CASSERDSNEKLFF
few,TRBJ2-1,TRBV19,CASSKTSGGYNEQFF
NA,TRBJ2-3,TRBV18,CASSPWIGSAGAIDTQYF
few,TRBJ1-1,TRBV7-8,CASSPGQGNTEAFF
NA,TRBJ1-1,TRBV7-8,CASSLYRQGGTEAFF
few,TRBJ1-1,TRBV28,CASRGRLSNTEAFF
NA,TRBJ2-5,TRBV30,CARGAPRGETQYF